The T cell receptor (beta chain) described here comes from a study of PD-L1 blockade in urothelial cancer. Overall study: Males with bladder-origin urothelial cancer made up about 90% of the roughly 29 patients.

Germline loops: CDR1 MDHEN, CDR2 SYDVKM. Losses at the gene ends were 7 bases for V and 8 bases for J; bases not matched to a gene: 10. This CDR3 has 13 residues. The time point here: pretreatment peripheral blood. Method: immunoSEQ multiplex PCR; TCRdb's copy keeps in-frame clones and lacks some. The table has about 35,000 clones, roughly 82% seen once. V gene TRBV28 combines with J gene TRBJ1-2; 7 nucleotides align to TRBD1. The sample here was PBMCs, taken around atezolizumab (anti-PD-L1) treatment. The TCR was taken from a man between 60 and 70 years old with urothelial cancer. The CDR3 region has the DNA TGTGCCAGCACTCAGGACAGGTCCCGGGGCTACACCTTC. Its protein product is CASTQDRSRGYTF.